The next 4 T cell receptor beta chains were all read from a single sample in a study of cytomegalovirus exposure and HLA in healthy donors. The PCR used 60 Vbeta and 13 Jbeta primers. Method: immunoSEQ multiplex PCR; TCRdb's copy keeps in-frame clones and lacks some. This sample has about 74,000 clones, with 72% found just once. Sequencing was carried out using PBMCs. All receptors come from a woman in her thirties or forties in good health and CMV-seropositive.

The rearrangement joins TRBV19 to TRBJ1-1; TRBD1 aligns across 9 bases. Germline V gene lookup returns CDR1 LNHDA and CDR2 SQIVND (reference sequence). V dropped 9 bases and J dropped 3; count of bases not matched to a gene: 2. This CDR3 spans 12 amino acids. CDR3 amino acids: CASRDRDTEAFF. The CDR3 nucleotides read TGTGCCAGCCGGGACAGGGACACTGAAGCTTTCTTT.

In its sample, this clone was seen once. V and J are TRBV6-5 and TRBJ2-7; possibly TRBD1 for D (6 bases). This CDR3 has 15 residues. V lost 0 bases to trimming and J lost 4 bases, with 13 bases between them. CDR1 and CDR2 from the germline V gene are MNHEY and SVGAGI. The CDR3 region is CASSYSGHGEYEQYF. The DNA of the CDR3 is TGTGCCAGCAGTTACTCGGGACACGGAGAGTACGAGCAGTACTTC.

The V gene is TRBV15, the J gene TRBJ2-7; a weak D match, TRBD1 (5 bases). The length of the CDR3 is 15 residues. Germline V gene sequence: CDR1 LNHNV, CDR2 YYDKDF (reference sequence). Trimming took 0 bases from V and 0 from J, leaving 9 bases between them. The chain's CDR3 is CATSRDLGPSYEQYF. The CDR3 nucleotides are TGTGCCACCAGCAGAGATTTGGGGCCCTCCTACGAGCAGTACTTC.

The rearrangement uses TRBV9 and TRBJ2-1; 8 bases fit TRBD2. The germline CDR1 and CDR2 sequences are SGDLS and YYNGEE. This CDR3 spans 15 amino acids. Losses at the gene ends were 2 bases for V and 8 bases for J; bases not matched to a gene: 9. CDR3 DNA sequence: TGTGCCAGCAGCGTTGCCCGGGAGGGCCGTGATGAGCAGTTCTTC. The encoded protein is CASSVAREGRDEQFF.